This T cell receptor (beta chain) originates from a study of response to subunit inactivated influenza vaccine. Study-wide findings and caveats: Few new T cells, the authors suggested, are recruited by each seasonal influenza vaccination.

TCRdb reanalysed the RT-PCR reads using MiXCR and keeps one entry per CDR3 protein. The sample contains some 500,000 distinct CDR3 sequences, approximately 24% of which appear only once. This clonotype was seen just once. As yet, its antigen is unknown. The clonotype comes from a man aged 45 to 65 who received an inactivated influenza vaccine. The input for sequencing was CD4+ T cells sorted from PBMCs, taken roughly 5 days after vaccination.

CDR3 loop: CASSQGTGGGQPQHF. In DNA form, the CDR3 reads TGCGCCAGCAGCCAGGGAACAGGGGGAGGTCAGCCCCAGCATTTT. V gene TRBV4-3 combines with J gene TRBJ1-5, with 8 bases identical to TRBD1. This CDR3 has 15 residues. Germline CDR1 reads LGHNA; CDR2 reads YSLEER. V lost 3 bases and J lost 6; bases outside the gene matches: 7.